The sequence of this TCR beta chain was determined in a study of read filtering for tumor transcriptome and immune sequencing. Study as a whole: Per sample, TCR-region reads ranged about 4 to 10.27 million by IR-seq, about 80 to 1,400 by RNA-seq.

The CDR3 runs 16 residues. Germline trimming cut 1 base from V and 4 bases from J; bases unmatched to any gene: 4. Germline V gene sequence: CDR1 LGHDT, CDR2 YNNKEL (reference sequence). The table lists this clonotype with many counts. The library was built from roughly 400 ng RNA with molecular barcoded adaptors for alpha/delta and beta/gamma chains. MiXCR was run by TCRdb on the reads, yielding one entry per CDR3 protein. The profile shows 20,000 to 30,000 distinct CDR3 sequences, roughly 19% of them singletons. The chain employs TRBV3-1 and TRBJ2-1, with TRBD2 matching 10 bases. Sequencing was carried out using a population of CD138-negative cells sorted from bone marrow. The sequence came from a donor at least 40 years old with multiple myeloma. The CDR3 sequence is CASSQGLAGAYNEQFF. The DNA of the CDR3 is TGTGCCAGCAGCCAAGGTCTAGCGGGAGCATACAATGAGCAGTTCTTC.